The rows below give T cell receptor beta chains drawn from one sample of a study of blood T cell repertoires in COVID-19. Some clones are missing from TCRdb's copy, which holds only in-frame ones; the method was immunoSEQ multiplex PCR. The table shows about 19,000 clones, with around 90% occurring only once. Sequenced sample: peripheral blood. The receptors originated from a human donor in a cohort sampled during active COVID-19. CDR3s include the opening cysteine and the closing phenylalanine or tryptophan. Part of the rows lack a size; the others show once, few, many or a class for expanded clones.

j_gene: TRBJ2-3
abundance: NA
v_gene: TRBV19
CDR3aa: CASSIDNFYTDTQYF

j_gene: TRBJ1-5
abundance: NA
v_gene: TRBV9
CDR3aa: CASSETDSNQPQHF

j_gene: TRBJ2-5
abundance: NA
v_gene: TRBV29-1
CDR3aa: CSGRDRGETQYF

j_gene: TRBJ1-3
abundance: NA
v_gene: TRBV7-3
CDR3aa: CASSLPGQATIYF

j_gene: TRBJ1-1
abundance: NA
v_gene: TRBV29-1
CDR3aa: CSVWTGDTEAFF

j_gene: TRBJ2-1
abundance: NA
v_gene: TRBV19
CDR3aa: CASSQPGDRVNEQFF

j_gene: TRBJ2-1
abundance: NA
v_gene: TRBV10-3
CDR3aa: CAMRTGDGAGVGNEQFF

j_gene: TRBJ1-1
abundance: NA
v_gene: TRBV12-3/TRBV12-4
CDR3aa: CASSLYGGSEAFF

j_gene: TRBJ2-3
abundance: NA
v_gene: TRBV30
CDR3aa: CAWSVTSGSYGAYF

j_gene: TRBJ2-1
abundance: NA
v_gene: TRBV15
CDR3aa: CATSREIISTGDEQFF

j_gene: TRBJ2-5
abundance: NA
v_gene: TRBV5-4
CDR3aa: CASSLQGRGETQYF

j_gene: TRBJ2-7
abundance: NA
v_gene: TRBV5-1
CDR3aa: CASSSQGGYEQYF

j_gene: TRBJ1-1
abundance: NA
v_gene: TRBV3-1/TRBV3-2
CDR3aa: CASSPWGGNTEAFF

j_gene: TRBJ2-3
abundance: once
v_gene: TRBV27
CDR3aa: CASSPPRGFPGTDTQYF

j_gene: TRBJ2-1
abundance: NA
v_gene: TRBV2
CDR3aa: CASSDGQGKMFDEQFF

j_gene: TRBJ2-1
abundance: NA
v_gene: TRBV4-2
CDR3aa: CASSQDTLAGNEQFF

j_gene: TRBJ2-2
abundance: NA
v_gene: TRBV6-2/TRBV6-3
CDR3aa: CASSYRTSGTGELFF

j_gene: TRBJ1-6
abundance: NA
v_gene: TRBV19
CDR3aa: CASSIGQGDNSPLHF

j_gene: TRBJ1-5
abundance: few
v_gene: TRBV19
CDR3aa: CASGRTGLSIRQPQHF

j_gene: TRBJ2-1
abundance: NA
v_gene: TRBV6-6
CDR3aa: CASSDRGSDHNEQFF

j_gene: TRBJ2-2
abundance: NA
v_gene: TRBV5-4
CDR3aa: CASSTGTSGSPGELFF

j_gene: TRBJ2-1
abundance: NA
v_gene: TRBV19
CDR3aa: CASSIEGLAGGPGVF

j_gene: TRBJ2-2
abundance: NA
v_gene: TRBV27
CDR3aa: CASSLLGGRFTGELFF

j_gene: TRBJ2-5
abundance: once
v_gene: TRBV6-5
CDR3aa: CASSYSGLVSETQYF

j_gene: TRBJ1-2
abundance: NA
v_gene: TRBV28
CDR3aa: CASTPTGGVYGYTF

j_gene: TRBJ2-1
abundance: NA
v_gene: TRBV28
CDR3aa: CASSLYGARAGNEQFF

j_gene: TRBJ1-2
abundance: NA
v_gene: TRBV14
CDR3aa: CASSTNRVGGYTF

j_gene: TRBJ2-3
abundance: NA
v_gene: TRBV7-3
CDR3aa: CASSLSGGVRLDYTDTQYF

j_gene: TRBJ1-2
abundance: NA
v_gene: TRBV6-2/TRBV6-3
CDR3aa: CASSLPHEGYTF

j_gene: TRBJ1-3
abundance: NA
v_gene: TRBV6-5
CDR3aa: CAVHRGISGNTIYF

j_gene: TRBJ2-7
abundance: NA
v_gene: TRBV4-3
CDR3aa: CASSQDSTASYEQYF

j_gene: TRBJ1-4
abundance: NA
v_gene: TRBV7-9
CDR3aa: CASSLDRGPEKLFF

j_gene: TRBJ2-7
abundance: NA
v_gene: TRBV30
CDR3aa: CAWETGQGVDYEQYF